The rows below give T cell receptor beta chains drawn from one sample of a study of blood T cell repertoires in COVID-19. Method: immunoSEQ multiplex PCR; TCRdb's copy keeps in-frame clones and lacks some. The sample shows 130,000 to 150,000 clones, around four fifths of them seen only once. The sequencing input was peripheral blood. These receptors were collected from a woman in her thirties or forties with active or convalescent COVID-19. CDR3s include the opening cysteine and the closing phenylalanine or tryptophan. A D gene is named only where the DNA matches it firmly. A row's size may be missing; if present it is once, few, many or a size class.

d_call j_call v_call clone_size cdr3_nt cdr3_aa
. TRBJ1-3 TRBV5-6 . TGTGCCAGCAGCTTGAGAGTCTCCGGAAACACCATATATTTT CASSLRVSGNTIYF
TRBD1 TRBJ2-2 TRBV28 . TGTGCCACTAGATTCAGGGGGCTGAGCACCGGGGAGCTGTTTTTT CATRFRGLSTGELFF
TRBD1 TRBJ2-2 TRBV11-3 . TGTGCCAGCAGCCATTGGCCACAGGGGACAGTAAACACCGGGGAGCTGTTTTTT CASSHWPQGTVNTGELFF
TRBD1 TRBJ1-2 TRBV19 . TGTGCCACTAGGGGACAGATCTTCTATGGCTACACCTTC CATRGQIFYGYTF
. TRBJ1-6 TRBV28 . TGTGCCAGCAGTCTACAGGGAATCGATAATTCACCCCTCCACTTT CASSLQGIDNSPLHF
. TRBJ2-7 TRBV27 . TGTGCCAGCAGTTTATCGGCAGGGCGACACCTTTCCTACGAGCAGTACTTC CASSLSAGRHLSYEQYF
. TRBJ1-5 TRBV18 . TGTGCCAGCTCACCATCCGTTCCGGGGACATCCCATCAGCCCCAGCATTTT CASSPSVPGTSHQPQHF
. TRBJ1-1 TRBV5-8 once TGTGCCAGCAGCTGGGCCACGGGGACTACGAACACTGAAGCTTTCTTT CASSWATGTTNTEAFF
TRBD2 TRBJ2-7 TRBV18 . TGTGCCAGCTCACGCTCGGGGACTAACTACGAGCAGTACTTC CASSRSGTNYEQYF
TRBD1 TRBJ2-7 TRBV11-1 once TGTGCCAGCAGCCCGGGACAGGACTTGGCCGAGCAGTACTTC CASSPGQDLAEQYF
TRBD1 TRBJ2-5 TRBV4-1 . TGCGCCAGCAGCCATCTGACAGGGGGACAAGAGACCCAGTACTTC CASSHLTGGQETQYF
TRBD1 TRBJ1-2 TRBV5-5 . TGTGCCAGCAGCTTGGAGGTCGGGACAGGGTTCTATAACTATGGCTACACCTTC CASSLEVGTGFYNYGYTF
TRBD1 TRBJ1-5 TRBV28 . TGTGCCAGCAGTTTACTCCGGGACAGGGTGAATCAGCCCCAGCATTTT CASSLLRDRVNQPQHF
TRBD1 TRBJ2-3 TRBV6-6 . TGTGCCAGCAGTCCCCCCCTTGGGACAGGACAAACAGATACGCAGTATTTT CASSPPLGTGQTDTQYF
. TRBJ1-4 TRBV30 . TGTGCCTGGAGTGACCCCCGGAGGCTGTTTTTT CAWSDPRRLFF
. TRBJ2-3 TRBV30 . TGTGCCTGGAGTCCGAGAGATACGCAGTATTTT CAWSPRDTQYF
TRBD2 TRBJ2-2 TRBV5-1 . TGCGCCAGCAGCTTAAGCGGGGGCAACACCGGGGAGCTGTTTTTT CASSLSGGNTGELFF
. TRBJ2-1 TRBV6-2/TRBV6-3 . TGTGCCAGCAGCCACGGCACCCACAGCTCCTACAATGAGCAGTTCTTC CASSHGTHSSYNEQFF
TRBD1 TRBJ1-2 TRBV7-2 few TGTGCCAGCAGATTCGGCCAGGGGGACTATGGCTACACCTTC CASRFGQGDYGYTF
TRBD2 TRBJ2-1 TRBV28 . TGTGCCAGCAGGGTCTTTAGCGGGTCCTACAATGAGCAGTTCTTC CASRVFSGSYNEQFF
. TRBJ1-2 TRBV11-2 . TGTGCCAGCAGCACGCTGACGGGGTTAAACTATGGCTACACCTTC CASSTLTGLNYGYTF
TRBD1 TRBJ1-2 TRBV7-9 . TGTGCCAGCAGCCGGGACAGGGAGGGTGGCTACACCTTC CASSRDREGGYTF
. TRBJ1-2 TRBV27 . TGTGCCAGCAGTTTATCGATATGGGGAGGGGGAATGGGCTATGGCTACACCTTC CASSLSIWGGGMGYGYTF
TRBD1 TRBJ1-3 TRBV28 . TGTGCCAGCAGTACACCTAGGACAGGGTTATATGGAAACACCATATATTTT CASSTPRTGLYGNTIYF